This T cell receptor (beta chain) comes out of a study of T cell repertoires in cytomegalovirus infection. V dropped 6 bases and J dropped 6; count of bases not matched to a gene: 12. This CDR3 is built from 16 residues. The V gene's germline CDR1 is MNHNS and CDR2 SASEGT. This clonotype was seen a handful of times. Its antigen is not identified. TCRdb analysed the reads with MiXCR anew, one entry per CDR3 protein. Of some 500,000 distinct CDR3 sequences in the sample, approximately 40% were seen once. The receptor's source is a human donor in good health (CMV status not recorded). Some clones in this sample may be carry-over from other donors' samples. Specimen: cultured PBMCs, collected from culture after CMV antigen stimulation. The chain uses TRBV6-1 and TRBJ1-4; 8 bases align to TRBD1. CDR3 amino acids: CASSDTLTGDYEKLFF. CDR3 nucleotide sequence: TGTGCCAGCAGCGATACCCTGACAGGGGATTATGAAAAACTGTTTTTT.